Listed below are T cell receptor beta chains from one sample, sequenced in a study of response to subunit inactivated influenza vaccine. MiXCR, applied by TCRdb to the RT-PCR reads, yields one record per CDR3 protein. Of approximately 170,000 distinct CDR3 sequences listed, roughly 12% are singletons. The same sample was also used in a study of T cells expressing NK-cell markers.

Source: CD8+ T cells sorted from PBMCs, taken 12 days after vaccination. The receptors here all came from a man aged 50 or older who received an inactivated influenza vaccine. The CDR3 runs from the conserved cysteine through the conserved F or W. D genes are given only for firm matches. Expanded clones get a size class; other rows say once, few or many, or leave the size out.

>14|TRBV7-2|TRBJ2-5|few|NA
TGTGCCAGCAGCTTAGTCGGTAGCTGGCAGACCCAGTACTTC
CASSLVGSWQTQYF
>11|TRBV11-2|TRBJ1-1|many|NA
TGTGCCAGCAGCTTGGGGATCGGGGCTTTCTTT
CASSLGIGAFF
>18|TRBV25-1|TRBJ2-7|few|TRBD2
TGTGCCAGCAGTGAATCTTACCCCGGGACTAGCAGCTCCTACGAGCAGTACTTC
CASSESYPGTSSSYEQYF
>15|TRBV12-3/TRBV12-4|TRBJ2-1|NA|TRBD1
TGTGCCAGCAGTCCATTCCGACAGGGGTTCGATGAGCAGTTCTTT
CASSPFRQGFDEQFF
>13|TRBV6-6|TRBJ1-3|many|NA
TGTGCCAGCAGTTACTCCTCTGGAAACACCATATATTTT
CASSYSSGNTIYF
>14|TRBV25-1|TRBJ1-5|NA|NA
TGTGCCAGCAGTGAAGGATCGGTCAGTCAGCCCCAGCATTTT
CASSEGSVSQPQHF
>15|TRBV12-3/TRBV12-4|TRBJ2-7|few|TRBD1
TGTGCCAGCAGTCAACCGGGACAGGGCTCCTACGAGCAGTACTTC
CASSQPGQGSYEQYF
>12|TRBV7-9|TRBJ2-7|NA|NA
TGTGCCAGCAGCTCCTCAGGGGAGGAGCAGTACTTC
CASSSSGEEQYF
>14|TRBV5-6|TRBJ2-7|few|TRBD1
TGTGCCAGCAGCTTGAGACAGGGGGCCTACGAGCAGTACTTC
CASSLRQGAYEQYF
>15|TRBV2|TRBJ1-5|few|NA
TGTGCCAGCAAGCCGGGCTTCCACGCGGGACAGCCCCAGCATTTT
CASKPGFHAGQPQHF
>16|TRBV7-9|TRBJ2-1|few|NA
TGTGCCAGCAGACCTCCCACGGGACCTAAATACAATGAGCAGTTCTTC
CASRPPTGPKYNEQFF
>12|TRBV11-2|TRBJ1-1|NA|NA
TGTGCCAGCAGCACCTATAACACTGAAGCTTTCTTT
CASSTYNTEAFF
>15|TRBV6-2/TRBV6-3|TRBJ2-1|few|TRBD1
TGTGCCAGCAGTTACTCGGGACAGGGCTACAATGAGCAGTTCTTC
CASSYSGQGYNEQFF
>14|TRBV12-3/TRBV12-4|TRBJ1-1|few|NA
TGTGCCAGCAGCCCTTCCCCAGGGAACACTGAAGCTTTCTTT
CASSPSPGNTEAFF
>15|TRBV9|TRBJ2-2|few|NA
TGTGCCAGCAGCGTAGCGGCATATAGGTCCGGGGAGCTGTTTTTT
CASSVAAYRSGELFF
>14|TRBV5-1|TRBJ2-1|many|NA
TGCGCCAGCAGCTTGTCACGCGATCTGGCTGGGCAGTTCTTC
CASSLSRDLAGQFF
>14|TRBV7-6|TRBJ2-7|NA|TRBD2
TGTGCCAGCAGCTTCGCGGGAGACTTCCACGAGCAGTACTTC
CASSFAGDFHEQYF
>13|TRBV7-9|TRBJ2-3|NA|NA
TGTGCCACCGCGCTGGGACGGGCAGATACGCAGTATTTT
CATALGRADTQYF
>14|TRBV4-2|TRBJ1-4|NA|TRBD1
TGTGCCAGCAGCCAAGAGACAGGGTACGGAAAACTGTTTTTT
CASSQETGYGKLFF
>17|TRBV11-1|TRBJ2-3|many|NA
TGTGCCAGCAGCTTAGGGGGGACTTTTCCTTTCACAGATACGCAGTATTTT
CASSLGGTFPFTDTQYF
>17|TRBV24-1|TRBJ2-7|NA|TRBD1
TGTGCCACCAGTGAACGACAGGGTTACCTTAGCTCCTACGAGCAGTACTTC
CATSERQGYLSSYEQYF
>12|TRBV7-9|TRBJ2-7|few|NA
TGTGCCAGCAGCTTAGGGACATTCGAGCAGTACTTC
CASSLGTFEQYF
>17|TRBV4-3|TRBJ2-2|few|NA
TGCGCCAGCAGCCAAGGGCCAACCCCCGCGAACACCGGGGAGCTGTTTTTT
CASSQGPTPANTGELFF
>17|TRBV28|TRBJ2-5|few|TRBD1
TGTGCCAGCAGTCCGCCCCCGGCGACAGGGTATGGAGAGACCCAGTACTTC
CASSPPPATGYGETQYF
>12|TRBV29-1|TRBJ2-3|few|NA
TGCAGCGTTGATCAGGGGCCAGATACGCAGTATTTT
CSVDQGPDTQYF
>14|TRBV6-1|TRBJ2-5|NA|NA
TGTGCCAGCTTTTCTTGGCAGCTCCAAGAGACCCAGTACTTC
CASFSWQLQETQYF
>13|TRBV5-5|TRBJ2-1|NA|NA
TGTGCCAGCAGCTTGGAAGGTTCGCGTGAGCAGTTCTTC
CASSLEGSREQFF
>14|TRBV9|TRBJ2-2|few|NA
TGTGCCAGCAGCGTAGAGTCCGGGACCGGGGAGCTGTTTTTT
CASSVESGTGELFF
>15|TRBV2|TRBJ1-2|NA|TRBD1
TGTGCCAGCAGTGTTGGCCAGGGGGCTAGGAATGGCTACACCTTC
CASSVGQGARNGYTF
>15|TRBV7-2|TRBJ2-7|many|NA
TGTGCCAGCAGCTTATCCGGGGGCCATTCCTACGAGCAGTACTTC
CASSLSGGHSYEQYF
>13|TRBV20-1|TRBJ1-2|NA|NA
TGCAGTGCCATAACAGACAGTAACTATGGCTACACCTTC
CSAITDSNYGYTF
>16|TRBV12-3/TRBV12-4|TRBJ2-3|many|NA
TGTGCCAGCAGTTCCCCCCTTTTGGGAAATCCAGATACGCAGTATTTT
CASSSPLLGNPDTQYF
>15|TRBV5-1|TRBJ1-1|few|NA
TGCGCCAGCAGTACCTGGGGGGACTCGAACACTGAAGCTTTCTTT
CASSTWGDSNTEAFF
>14|TRBV30|TRBJ2-3|few|TRBD2
TGTGCCTGGGACTCGGGGGGGACCACAGATACGCAGTATTTT
CAWDSGGTTDTQYF
>15|TRBV19|TRBJ2-1|few|NA
TGTGCCAGTAGTAGAGGGACATCCCCCTACAATGAGCAGTTCTTC
CASSRGTSPYNEQFF
>15|TRBV7-9|TRBJ1-1|NA|NA
TGTGCCAGCAGCGCCGCCGTACGACTGAACACTGAAGCTTTCTTT
CASSAAVRLNTEAFF
>15|TRBV12-3/TRBV12-4|TRBJ2-7|few|NA
TGTGCCAGCAGTCCATGGGGACTTGGGGGCTACGAGCAGTACTTC
CASSPWGLGGYEQYF
>13|TRBV28|TRBJ2-1|NA|NA
TGTGCCAGCAGTCCGGGGGACGACAATGAGCAGTTCTTC
CASSPGDDNEQFF
>13|TRBV28|TRBJ2-3|NA|NA
TGTGCCAGCAGTTTAGTCCCGGGAGATACGCAGTATTTT
CASSLVPGDTQYF
>15|TRBV15|TRBJ2-7|NA|NA
TGTGCCACCAGCGGGAGAGCGGGTCCCCTCTACGAGCAGTACTTC
CATSGRAGPLYEQYF
>13|TRBV6-2/TRBV6-3|TRBJ1-1|NA|NA
TGTGCCAGCAGTAGGCAAATCGAGACTGAAGCTTTCTTT
CASSRQIETEAFF